Listed below are T cell receptor beta chains from one sample, sequenced in a study of blood T cell repertoires in COVID-19. Sequenced by immunoSEQ multiplex PCR; TCRdb stores in-frame clones only, minus some. The table includes about 300,000 clones, about 90% detected once. Input material: peripheral blood. Receptors originate from a woman between 45 and 65 years old with COVID-19, enrolled during active disease. CDR3s include the opening cysteine and the closing phenylalanine or tryptophan. A D gene is named only where the DNA matches it firmly. Some rows have no size entry. The others give once, few or many, or a class for an expanded clone.

size,D,V,J,CDR3,DNA
NA,TRBD2,TRBV7-9,TRBJ2-1,CASPAAGGVKGNEQFF,TGTGCCAGCCCAGCAGCGGGAGGGGTTAAGGGCAATGAGCAGTTCTTC
few,NA,TRBV6-5,TRBJ2-2,CASSNRDTGGELFF,TGTGCCAGCAGTAACCGGGACACCGGCGGGGAGCTGTTTTTT
NA,NA,TRBV7-3,TRBJ2-4,CASSLNAAKNIQYF,TGTGCCAGCAGCTTAAATGCGGCCAAAAACATTCAGTACTTC
NA,NA,TRBV19,TRBJ1-6,CASRDSSFNSPLHF,TGTGCCAGTAGGGACAGCAGTTTTAATTCACCCCTCCACTTT
NA,TRBD1,TRBV24-1,TRBJ2-2,CATSDSGTGGAPSGELFF,TGTGCCACCAGTGATTCCGGGACAGGGGGCGCGCCTTCCGGGGAGCTGTTTTTT
once,TRBD1,TRBV29-1,TRBJ1-4,CSVYRDSQKLFF,TGCAGCGTCTACCGGGACAGTCAAAAACTGTTTTTT
NA,NA,TRBV6-1,TRBJ1-6,CASSDSFNSPLHF,TGTGCCAGCAGTGACAGTTTCAATTCACCCCTCCACTTT
NA,TRBD1,TRBV6-5,TRBJ1-1,CASREGTGYTEAFF,TGTGCCAGCAGGGAGGGGACAGGGTACACTGAAGCTTTCTTT
NA,NA,TRBV5-4,TRBJ2-2,CASSLERQVNTGELFF,TGTGCCAGCAGCTTGGAACGGCAGGTTAACACCGGGGAGCTGTTTTTT
NA,TRBD1,TRBV7-9,TRBJ1-2,CASSLGTGSGYTF,TGTGCCAGCAGCTTAGGGACAGGGTCTGGCTACACCTTC
NA,TRBD2,TRBV30,TRBJ2-5,CAWSASGTETQYF,TGTGCCTGGAGTGCTAGCGGGACGGAGACCCAGTACTTC
NA,TRBD2,TRBV5-1,TRBJ2-3,CASSYGLAGYTDTQYF,TGCGCCAGCAGCTATGGACTAGCGGGATACACAGATACGCAGTATTTT
NA,NA,TRBV19,TRBJ2-7,CASSKRTGPNEQYF,TGTGCCAGTAGTAAAAGAACAGGTCCTAACGAGCAGTACTTC
NA,TRBD1,TRBV9,TRBJ2-3,CASSERTGLYTQYF,TGTGCCAGCAGCGAGAGGACAGGTTTATATACGCAGTATTTT
NA,NA,TRBV7-2,TRBJ1-2,CASSQNYGYTF,TGTGCCAGCAGCCAAAACTATGGCTACACCTTC
NA,TRBD2,TRBV6-2/TRBV6-3,TRBJ2-7,CASSYSLAGTYEQYF,TGTGCCAGCAGTTACTCGCTAGCGGGAACCTACGAGCAGTACTTC
NA,TRBD1,TRBV2,TRBJ2-3,CASRETGADTQYF,TGTGCCAGCAGGGAAACAGGGGCAGATACGCAGTATTTT
NA,NA,TRBV5-3,TRBJ2-5,CARSRDFQETQYF,TGTGCCAGAAGCCGGGACTTTCAAGAGACCCAGTACTTC
NA,NA,TRBV2,TRBJ1-2,CASSDDGQAYGYTF,TGTGCCAGCAGTGATGATGGGCAGGCCTATGGCTACACCTTC
NA,NA,TRBV4-1,TRBJ1-1,CASSQDANSLVAEAFF,TGCGCCAGCAGCCAAGATGCGAACAGTTTAGTCGCTGAAGCTTTCTTT